This TCR beta chain was recovered during a study of metastatic and nonmetastatic thyroid tumors. Findings and limits, study-wide: TCR beta diversity was reportedly significantly higher in malignant thyroid tumors than benign nodules, in blood and tumor.

Nobody among the patients had been given any treatment before thyroid surgery. The CDR3 loop spans 19 amino acids. In germline, CDR1 is GTSNPN, CDR2 SVGIG (reference sequence). With V trimmed by 5 bases and J by 3 bases, 19 bases remained unmatched. In its sample, this clone was seen many times. Its target is unknown. In the study's own analysis: What underpinned the distant-metastasis classifier for papillary thyroid cancer was the set of CDR3 differences across clinicopathological groups. TCRdb re-called the PCR reads through MiXCR. It is TCRdb's table, rather than the study itself, that gives the V and J calls and clone size. The sample yields over 6,500 clones, more than 2.5% seen once.

The chain joins TRBV30 to TRBJ2-7, with 13 bases that match TRBD2. This receptor was obtained from a female donor with papillary thyroid cancer or a benign thyroid nodule (not recorded which). Some clones in this sample may be carry-over from other donors' samples. Sequencing was done on a sample of tumor tissue. CDR3 sequence: CAWGGGGTSGTRAVYEQYF. CDR3 DNA: TGTGCCTGGGGGGGAGGGGGGACTAGCGGGACCCGAGCGGTCTACGAGCAGTACTTC.